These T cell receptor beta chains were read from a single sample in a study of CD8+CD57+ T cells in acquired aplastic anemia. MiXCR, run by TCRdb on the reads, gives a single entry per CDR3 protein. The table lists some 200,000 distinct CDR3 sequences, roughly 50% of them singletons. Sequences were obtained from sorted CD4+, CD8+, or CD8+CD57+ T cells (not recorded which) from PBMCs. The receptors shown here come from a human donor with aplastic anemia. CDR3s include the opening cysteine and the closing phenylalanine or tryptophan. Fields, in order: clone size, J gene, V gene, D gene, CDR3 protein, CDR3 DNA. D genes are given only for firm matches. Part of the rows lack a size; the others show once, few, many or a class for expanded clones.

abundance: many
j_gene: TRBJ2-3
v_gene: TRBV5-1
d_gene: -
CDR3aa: CASSIYPGRDTQYF
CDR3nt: TGCGCCAGCAGCATTTACCCTGGTCGGGATACGCAGTATTTT

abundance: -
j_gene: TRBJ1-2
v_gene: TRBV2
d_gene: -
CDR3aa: CAGGGKGGYTF
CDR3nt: TGTGCCGGGGGGGGCAAGGGTGGCTACACCTTC

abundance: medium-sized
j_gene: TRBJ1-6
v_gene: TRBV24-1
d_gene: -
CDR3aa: CATSLDRFNSPLHF
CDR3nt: TGTGCCACCTCCCTAGATAGGTTCAATTCACCCCTCCACTTT

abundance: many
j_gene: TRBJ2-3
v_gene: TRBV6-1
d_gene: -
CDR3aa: CASSRQVYETDTQYF
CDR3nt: TGTGCCAGCAGTAGACAGGTTTATGAAACAGATACGCAGTATTTT

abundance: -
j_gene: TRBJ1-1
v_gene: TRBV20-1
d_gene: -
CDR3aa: CSAREFPMNTEAFF
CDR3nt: TGCAGTGCTAGAGAGTTCCCCATGAACACTGAAGCTTTCTTT

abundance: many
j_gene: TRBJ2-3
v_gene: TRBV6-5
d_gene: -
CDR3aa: CASSYSGVLTDTQYF
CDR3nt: TGTGCCAGCAGTTACTCCGGGGTTTTAACAGATACGCAGTATTTT

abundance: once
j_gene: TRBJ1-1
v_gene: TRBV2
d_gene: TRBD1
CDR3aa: CASRGQPNTGAFF
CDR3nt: TGTGCCAGCAGGGGACAGCCCAACACTGGAGCTTTCTTT

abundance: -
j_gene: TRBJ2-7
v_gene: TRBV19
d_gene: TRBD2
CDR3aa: CASTELAGAEGEQYF
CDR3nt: TGTGCCAGTACGGAACTAGCGGGGGCCGAAGGCGAGCAGTACTTC

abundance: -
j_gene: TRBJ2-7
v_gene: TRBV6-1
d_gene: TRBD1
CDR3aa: CASTIAAGQGTFYEQYF
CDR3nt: TGTGCCAGCACGATCGCCGCCGGACAGGGGACGTTCTACGAGCAGTACTTC

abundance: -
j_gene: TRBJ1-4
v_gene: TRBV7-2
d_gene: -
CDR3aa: CASSFRVRKATNEKLFF
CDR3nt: TGTGCCAGCAGCTTTCGGGTTCGGAAAGCAACTAATGAAAAACTGTTTTTT

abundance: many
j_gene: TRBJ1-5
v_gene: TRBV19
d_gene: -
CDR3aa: CASVGRNNQPQHF
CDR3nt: TGTGCCAGCGTTGGACGGAACAATCAGCCCCAGCATTTT

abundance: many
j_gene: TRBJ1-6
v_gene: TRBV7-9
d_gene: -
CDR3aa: CASSLRDNMNSPLHF
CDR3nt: TGTGCCAGCAGCTTACGGGATAATATGAATTCACCCCTCCACTTT

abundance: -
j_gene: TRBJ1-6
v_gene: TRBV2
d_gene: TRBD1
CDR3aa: CASNARGTGANSPLHF
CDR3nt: TGTGCCAGCAACGCGCGCGGGACAGGGGCTAATTCACCCCTCCACTTT

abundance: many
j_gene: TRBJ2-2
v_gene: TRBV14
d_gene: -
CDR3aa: CASSLNQGNTGELFF
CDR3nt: TGTGCCAGCAGCCTCAATCAGGGGAACACCGGGGAGCTGTTTTTT

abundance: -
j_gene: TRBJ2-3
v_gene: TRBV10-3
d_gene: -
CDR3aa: CAISERQPPGDTQYF
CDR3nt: TGTGCCATCAGTGAGCGGCAGCCCCCCGGAGATACGCAGTATTTT

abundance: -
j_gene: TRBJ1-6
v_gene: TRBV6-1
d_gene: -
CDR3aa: CASKGGGPPLHF
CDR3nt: TGTGCCAGCAAGGGGGGAGGGCCACCCCTCCACTTT

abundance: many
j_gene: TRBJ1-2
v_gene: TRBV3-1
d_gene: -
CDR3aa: CASSQAGTHLNYGYTF
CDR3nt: TGTGCCAGCAGCCAGGCAGGGACCCACCTTAACTATGGCTACACCTTC

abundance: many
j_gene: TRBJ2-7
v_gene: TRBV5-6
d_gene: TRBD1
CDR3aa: CASSADRGLYEQYF
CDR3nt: TGTGCCAGCAGCGCGGACAGGGGGTTGTACGAGCAGTACTTC

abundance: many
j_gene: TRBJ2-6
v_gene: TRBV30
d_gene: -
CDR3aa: CAWTAGANVLTF
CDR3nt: TGTGCCTGGACGGCTGGGGCCAACGTCCTGACTTTC

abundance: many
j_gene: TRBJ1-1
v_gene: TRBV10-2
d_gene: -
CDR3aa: CASSDRERSSFF
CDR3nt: TGCGCCAGCAGTGACAGGGAGAGGAGTTCTTTCTTT

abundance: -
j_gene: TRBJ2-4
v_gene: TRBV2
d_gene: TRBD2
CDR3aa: CASRGLAGYIQYF
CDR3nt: TGTGCCAGCAGGGGACTAGCAGGATACATTCAGTACTTC

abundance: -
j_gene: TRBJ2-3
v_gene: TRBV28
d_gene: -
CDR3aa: CASSFPDSTDTQYF
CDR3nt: TGTGCCAGCAGTTTTCCGGATAGCACAGATACGCAGTATTTT

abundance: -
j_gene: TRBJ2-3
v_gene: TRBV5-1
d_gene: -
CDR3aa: CASSLNRGPSGDTDTQYF
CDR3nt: TGCGCCAGCAGCCTGAACAGGGGGCCTAGCGGGGACACAGATACGCAGTATTTT

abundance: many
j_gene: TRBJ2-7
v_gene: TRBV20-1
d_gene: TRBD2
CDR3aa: CSARRLAGEQYF
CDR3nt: TGCAGTGCTAGAAGACTAGCGGGGGAGCAGTACTTC

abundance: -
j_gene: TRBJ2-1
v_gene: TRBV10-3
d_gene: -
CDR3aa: CAIGPQVADEQFF
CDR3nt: TGTGCCATCGGACCACAGGTGGCGGATGAGCAGTTCTTC

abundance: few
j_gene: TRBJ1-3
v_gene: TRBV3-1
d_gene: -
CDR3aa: CASSQRDPPSGNTIYF
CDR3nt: TGTGCCAGCAGCCAACGGGACCCCCCCTCTGGAAACACCATATATTTT

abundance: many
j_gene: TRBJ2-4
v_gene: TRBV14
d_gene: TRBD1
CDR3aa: CATRRTGIEQAKNIQYF
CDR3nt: TGTGCCACCCGAAGGACAGGCATCGAACAAGCCAAAAACATTCAATACTTC

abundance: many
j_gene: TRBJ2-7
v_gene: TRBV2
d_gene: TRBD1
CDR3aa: CASSEAGQGFYEQYF
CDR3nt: TGTGCCAGCAGTGAAGCGGGACAGGGCTTCTACGAGCAGTACTTC

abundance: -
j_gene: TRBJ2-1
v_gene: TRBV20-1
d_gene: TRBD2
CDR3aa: CSGGGAGNEQFF
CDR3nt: TGCAGTGGCGGGGGGGCTGGCAATGAGCAGTTCTTC

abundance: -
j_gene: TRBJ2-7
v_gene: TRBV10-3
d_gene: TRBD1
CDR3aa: CASSEKLVGTGYEQYF
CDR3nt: TGTGCCAGCAGTGAAAAGCTCGTCGGGACAGGGTACGAGCAGTACTTC

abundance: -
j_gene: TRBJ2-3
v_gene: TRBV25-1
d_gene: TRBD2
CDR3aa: CASSGTSGLHTQYF
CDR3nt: TGTGCCAGCAGTGGGACTAGCGGGTTGCATACGCAGTATTTT

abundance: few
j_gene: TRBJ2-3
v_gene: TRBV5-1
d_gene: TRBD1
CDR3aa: CASSANQGAGTDTQYF
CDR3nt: TGCGCCAGCAGCGCAAATCAGGGGGCGGGTACAGATACGCAGTATTTT

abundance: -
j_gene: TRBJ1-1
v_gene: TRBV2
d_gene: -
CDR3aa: CASLDWRERTEAFF
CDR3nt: TGTGCCAGCCTAGATTGGAGAGAAAGGACTGAAGCTTTCTTT

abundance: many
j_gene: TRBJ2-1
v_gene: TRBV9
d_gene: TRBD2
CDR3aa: CASSVTGTSGANEQFF
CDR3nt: TGTGCCAGCAGCGTGACCGGGACTAGCGGGGCTAATGAGCAGTTCTTC

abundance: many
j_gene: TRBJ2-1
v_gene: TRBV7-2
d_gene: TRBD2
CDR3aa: CASSFSGGADYNEQFF
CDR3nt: TGTGCCAGCAGCTTTAGCGGGGGGGCCGACTACAATGAGCAGTTCTTC

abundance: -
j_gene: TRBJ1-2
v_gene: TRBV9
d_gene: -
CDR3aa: CASSVAGTEASYGYTF
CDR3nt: TGTGCCAGCAGCGTAGCTGGGACGGAAGCTTCCTATGGCTACACCTTC

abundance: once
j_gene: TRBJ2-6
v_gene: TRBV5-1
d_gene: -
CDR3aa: CASSSSGRAGANVLTF
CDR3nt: TGCGCCAGCAGCTCCTCGGGCAGGGCTGGGGCCAACGTCCTGACTTTC

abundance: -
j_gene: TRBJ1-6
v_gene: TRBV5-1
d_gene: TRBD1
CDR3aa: CASSSQGTDNSPLHF
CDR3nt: TGCGCCAGCAGCTCCCAGGGGACAGATAATTCACCCCTCCACTTT

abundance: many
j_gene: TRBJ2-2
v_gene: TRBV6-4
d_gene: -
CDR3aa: CASSDHLTGELFF
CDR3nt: TGTGCCAGCAGTGACCATCTCACCGGGGAGCTGTTTTTT

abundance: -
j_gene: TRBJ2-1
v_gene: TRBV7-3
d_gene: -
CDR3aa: CASSLLAGEQFF
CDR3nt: TGTGCCAGCAGCTTACTCGCGGGCGAGCAGTTCTTC

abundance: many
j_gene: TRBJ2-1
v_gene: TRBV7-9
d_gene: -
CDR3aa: CASTVRAANNEQFF
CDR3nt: TGTGCCAGCACTGTAAGGGCCGCTAACAATGAGCAGTTCTTC

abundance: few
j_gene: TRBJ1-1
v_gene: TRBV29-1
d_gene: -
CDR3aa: CSVEGVMNTEAFF
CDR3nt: TGCAGCGTTGAGGGGGTTATGAACACTGAAGCTTTCTTT

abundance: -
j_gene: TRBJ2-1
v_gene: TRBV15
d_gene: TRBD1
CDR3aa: CATSRRGTAMYNEQFF
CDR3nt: TGTGCCACCAGCAGGAGGGGGACAGCCATGTACAATGAGCAGTTCTTC

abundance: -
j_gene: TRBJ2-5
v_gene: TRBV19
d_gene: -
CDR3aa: CASRETGGGETQYF
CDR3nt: TGTGCCAGTAGGGAAACAGGGGGGGGAGAGACCCAGTACTTC

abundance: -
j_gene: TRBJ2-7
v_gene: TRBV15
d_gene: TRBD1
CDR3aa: CATSATPGQGPYEQYF
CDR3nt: TGTGCCACCAGCGCCACCCCGGGACAGGGACCCTACGAGCAGTACTTC

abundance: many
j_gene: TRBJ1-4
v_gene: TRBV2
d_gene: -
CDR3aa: CASSGRGRSTNEKLFF
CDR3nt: TGTGCCAGCAGTGGAAGGGGACGATCAACTAATGAAAAACTGTTTTTT

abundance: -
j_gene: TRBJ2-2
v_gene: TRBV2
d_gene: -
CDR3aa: CASRGSTGELFF
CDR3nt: TGTGCCAGCAGGGGAAGCACCGGGGAGCTGTTTTTT